The clone carrying this TCR beta chain showed up just a few times. The data belong to a study of identical twins. MiXCR was run by TCRdb on the 5' RACE reads, yielding one entry per CDR3 protein. This sample carries hundreds of thousands of distinct CDR3 sequences, 21% of them seen once, and the ten largest clones take 4% to 5.5%. CDR1 and CDR2 from the germline V gene are ENHRY and SYGVKD. This CDR3 has 14 residues. Trimming removed 0 bases from V and 7 bases from J, with 13 bases in between. The same data also went into a second study, on T cells expressing NK-cell markers.

The TCR was taken from a woman aged 18-29 years in good health. The chain recombines TRBV10-3 with TRBJ2-7, with D perhaps matching TRBD2 (5 bases). Sequenced material: PBMCs. DNA of the CDR3: TGTGCCATCAGTGAGTCGGTTAGTGGGGAGGAGCAGTACTTC. Amino acids: CAISESVSGEEQYF.